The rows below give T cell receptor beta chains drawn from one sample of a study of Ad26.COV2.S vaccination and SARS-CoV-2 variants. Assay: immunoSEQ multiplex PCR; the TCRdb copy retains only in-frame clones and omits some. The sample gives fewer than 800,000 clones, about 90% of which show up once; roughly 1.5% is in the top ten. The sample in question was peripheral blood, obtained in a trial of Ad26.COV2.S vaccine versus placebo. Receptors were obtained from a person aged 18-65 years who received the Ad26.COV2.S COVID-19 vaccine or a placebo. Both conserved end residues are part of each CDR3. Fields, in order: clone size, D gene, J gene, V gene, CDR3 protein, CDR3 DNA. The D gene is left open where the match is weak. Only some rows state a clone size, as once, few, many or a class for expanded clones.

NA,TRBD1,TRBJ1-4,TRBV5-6,CASSWAGQGTNEKLFF,TGTGCCAGCAGCTGGGCGGGACAGGGAACTAATGAAAAACTGTTTTTT
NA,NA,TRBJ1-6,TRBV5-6,CASSLARSSYNSPLHF,TGTGCCAGCAGCTTGGCTCGTAGCTCCTATAATTCACCCCTCCACTTT
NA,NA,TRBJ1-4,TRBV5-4,CASRNGIGLGEKLFF,TGTGCCAGCAGAAACGGAATAGGGCTTGGGGAAAAACTGTTTTTT
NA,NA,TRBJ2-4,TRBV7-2,CASSLDVYPNIQYF,TGTGCCAGCAGCTTAGATGTCTACCCAAACATTCAGTACTTC
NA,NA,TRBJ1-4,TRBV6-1,CASSESRGPGPTNEKLFF,TGTGCCAGCAGTGAAAGTCGGGGGCCTGGTCCAACTAATGAAAAACTGTTTTTT
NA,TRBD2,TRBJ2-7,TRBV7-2,CASSQGIAGGDDEQYF,TGTGCCAGCAGCCAAGGGATAGCGGGAGGGGACGACGAGCAGTACTTC
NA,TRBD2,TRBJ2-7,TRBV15,CATRPGLAVYEQYF,TGTGCCACCCGTCCGGGACTAGCAGTCTACGAGCAGTACTTC
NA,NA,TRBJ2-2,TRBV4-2,CASSQDSLRSGTGELFF,TGTGCCAGCAGCCAAGATAGCCTGCGGTCGGGCACCGGGGAGCTGTTTTTT
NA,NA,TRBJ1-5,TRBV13,CASSFEENQPQHF,TGTGCCAGCAGCTTTGAGGAAAATCAGCCCCAGCATTTT
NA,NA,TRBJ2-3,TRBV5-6,CASSLVAGARTDTQYF,TGTGCCAGCAGCTTGGTTGCGGGGGCCCGCACAGATACGCAGTATTTT
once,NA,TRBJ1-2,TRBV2,CASSPGGGGYTF,TGTGCCAGCAGTCCCGGGGGGGGCGGCTACACCTTC